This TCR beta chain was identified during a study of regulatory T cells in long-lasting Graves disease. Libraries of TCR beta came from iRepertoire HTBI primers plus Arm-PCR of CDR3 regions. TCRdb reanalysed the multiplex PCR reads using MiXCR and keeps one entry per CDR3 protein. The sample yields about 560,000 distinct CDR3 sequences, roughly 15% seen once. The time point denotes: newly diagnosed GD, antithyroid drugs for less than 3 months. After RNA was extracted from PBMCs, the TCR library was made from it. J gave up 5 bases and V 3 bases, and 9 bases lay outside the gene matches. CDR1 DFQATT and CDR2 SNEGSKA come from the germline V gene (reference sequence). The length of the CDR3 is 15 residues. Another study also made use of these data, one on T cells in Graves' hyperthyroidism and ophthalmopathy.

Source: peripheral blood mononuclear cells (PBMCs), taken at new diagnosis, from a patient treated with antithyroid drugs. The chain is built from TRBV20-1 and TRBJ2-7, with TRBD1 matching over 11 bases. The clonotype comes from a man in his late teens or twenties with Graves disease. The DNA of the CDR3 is TGCAGTGCTAGGTCCGGGACAGGGGGTACCCACGAGCAGTACTTC. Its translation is CSARSGTGGTHEQYF.